The next 16 T cell receptor beta chains were all read from a single sample in a study of low-dose radiotherapy and immunotherapy resistance in tumors. Covering alpha and beta chains, TRAV- and TRBV-specific primers were used for the first-strand cDNA. With a V-primer adapter and a constant-region primer, TCRs were amplified for around 20 PCR cycles. TCRdb re-analysed the reads in MiXCR, keeping a single row per CDR3 protein. The repertoire holds around 90,000 distinct CDR3 sequences, about 19% seen once, with around 6.3% in the top ten. This sample's time point: before trial treatment. The sample was PBMCs, taken before treatment. Receptors were obtained from a male donor with prostate cancer.

To note about this clonotype: A far larger clone is a single base away, which makes a read error likely. The chain has TRBV9 and TRBJ2-7; 13 nucleotides agree with TRBD2. This CDR3 region has 16 residues. Losses at the gene ends were 2 bases for V and 7 bases for J; bases not matched to a gene: 9. The V gene's germline CDR1 is SGDLS and CDR2 YYNGEE. CDR3 amino acids: CASSVGTSGGAFEQYF. CDR3 bases: TGTGCCAGCAGCGTTGGAACTAGCGGGGGGGCATTTGAGCAGTACTTC.

Ten or more counts support this clonotype. The chain combines TRBV19 with TRBJ1-2; D call uncertain. CDR3 size: 13 residues. The V and J ends lost 6 bases and 3 bases respectively, with 11 bases between them. CDR1 LNHDA and CDR2 SQIVND come from the germline V gene (reference sequence). CDR3 nucleotide sequence: TGTGCCAGTAGGTTGACCGTCGACTATGGCTACACCTTC. Amino acids: CASRLTVDYGYTF.

The chain couples TRBV5-1 to TRBJ2-4; TRBD1 agrees at 9 bases. Germline assignment: CDR1 SGHRS and CDR2 YFSETQ. This CDR3 is 15 amino acids long. J lost 4 bases, V lost 0 bases, and 2 bases had no gene match. In DNA form, the CDR3 reads TGCGCCAGCAGCTTGGGTGACAGGGGGAAAAACATTCAGTACTTC. Its translation: CASSLGDRGKNIQYF.

This clonotype appeared many times. The DNA of the CDR3 is TGTGCCAGCAGTACACCAGAGGGGGGGTGGTTAGATACGCAGTATTTT. This encodes CASSTPEGGWLDTQYF. V usage is TRBV28 and J usage is TRBJ2-3; perhaps TRBD2 as D (7 bases). Germline values: CDR1 MDHEN, CDR2 SYDVKM. Trimming left V 5 bases short and J 5 bases short, with 20 bases between. The CDR3 runs 16 residues.

This clonotype was detected ten times or more. The rearrangement links TRBV28 to TRBJ1-5, with D perhaps TRBD1 (6 bases). There are 14 residues in the CDR3. V lost 2 bases and J 4 bases, leaving 9 bases between the germline ends. The germline V gene has CDR1 MDHEN and CDR2 SYDVKM. CDR3 nucleotides: TGTGCCAGCAGTTTAAGGGGGACAAATCAGCCCCAGCATTTT. As protein: CASSLRGTNQPQHF.

This clonotype occurred many times. The chain combines TRBV20-1 with TRBJ2-3; D might be TRBD2 (6 bases). This CDR3 has 15 amino acids. Germline CDR1 is DFQATT and CDR2 is SNEGSKA (reference sequence). V lost 3 bases and J lost 0, with 13 bases in between. The CDR3 loop is CSARDGTLSTDTQYF. Here the CDR3 DNA reads TGCAGTGCTAGGGACGGGACTTTGAGCACAGATACGCAGTATTTT.

This clonotype was detected many times. The J gene is TRBJ2-7, the V gene TRBV11-2; possibly TRBD1 or TRBD2 for D (5 bases each). Germline CDR1 reads SGHAT; CDR2 reads FQNNGV. Trimming stripped 0 bases from V and 4 bases from J, with 10 bases between. CDR3 length: 14 amino acids. The chain's CDR3 is CASSLDHGAYEQYF. Here the CDR3 DNA reads TGTGCCAGCAGCTTAGATCACGGGGCTTACGAGCAGTACTTC.

This clonotype occurred many times. The chain has TRBV4-3 and TRBJ1-2, with a possible D match to TRBD1 (5 bases). Deletions cut 0 bases from V and 4 bases from J, with 18 bases between. Germline values: CDR1 LGHNA, CDR2 YSLEER. CDR3 size: 17 residues. The DNA for the CDR3 is TGCGCCAGCAGCCAAGACGCCGTAGTCGGGGGGTTCTATGGCTACACCTTC. Translating gives CASSQDAVVGGFYGYTF.

A few counts support this clonotype. The DNA is left out, because the CDR3 cannot be placed on it with certainty; the CDR3 is given as TCRdb lists it. The V and J genes are TRBV6-7 and TRBJ1-4; the table calls TRBD1, which could not be checked here. TRBV6-7 is assigned to the ORF class and has an uncertain function. Counting both end residues, the CDR3 totals 16 amino acids. The CDR3 region is CASSTPTGGVEKLFFF.

This clonotype has a count of ten or more. The chain combines TRBV20-1 with TRBJ1-2; D may be TRBD1 (5 bases). This CDR3 has 14 residues. Trimming shortened V by 0 bases and J by 7 bases, and 15 bases separated the two germline ends. Germline V lookup: CDR1 DFQATT, CDR2 SNEGSKA (reference sequence). The CDR3 coding sequence is TGCAGTGCTAGAGAAGTCGGGACCGGCGCTGGCTACACCTTC. It is translated as CSAREVGTGAGYTF.

This clonotype was observed a single time. The chain carries TRBV21-1 and TRBJ2-5; TRBD1 is the table's D call and was not checked against the DNA. TRBV21-1 is termed a pseudogene. The length of the CDR3 is 14 residues. CDR3 nucleotide sequence: TGTGCCAGCAGGACCCGGACAGGCGAAGAGACCCAGTACTTC. Translating gives CASRTRTGEETQYF.

V is TRBV5-5 and J is TRBJ2-6, with a possible D match to TRBD2 (6 bases). The CDR3 is 18 amino acids. CDR1 SGHKS and CDR2 YYEKEE come from the germline V gene (reference sequence). V was shortened by 2 bases and J by 1 base, with 16 bases between the two germline ends. The CDR3 DNA reads as TGTGCCAGCAGCTTTCTTTCGGGGGAACAGTCTGGGGCCAACGTCCTGACTTTC. This codes for CASSFLSGEQSGANVLTF.

This clonotype came up many times. This sequence joins TRBV11-2 and TRBJ1-2; D perhaps matches TRBD1 (5 bases). From germline, CDR1 is SGHAT and CDR2 FQNNGV. The ends were cut back, 5 bases at V and 1 base at J, with 17 bases in the middle. This CDR3 comprises 16 residues. The CDR3 sequence is CASSPPPGLINYGYTF. The DNA of the CDR3 is TGTGCCAGCAGCCCTCCCCCAGGGTTGATTAACTATGGCTACACCTTC.

In this sample, this clonotype turned up many times. The chain joins TRBV4-3 to TRBJ2-1; 7 bases are shared with TRBD2. After removal of 1 base from V and 8 bases from J, the junction contained 14 bases not matched to a gene. The CDR3 loop spans 17 amino acids. The germline V gene has CDR1 LGHNA and CDR2 YSLEER. DNA for the CDR3: TGCGCCAGCAGCCAAGGTTCGTCCCCGGGGGGTGCCTATGAGCAGTTCTTC. The encoded protein is CASSQGSSPGGAYEQFF.

The table lists this clonotype with many counts. The gene calls are TRBV2 and TRBJ2-5; 10 bases are a match to TRBD2. This CDR3 is built from 15 residues. Germline V gene sequence: CDR1 SNHLY, CDR2 FYNNEI. With V trimmed by 8 bases and J by 5 bases, 11 bases remained unmatched. The CDR3 loop is CASPRLGLAMETQYF. The CDR3 coding sequence is TGTGCCAGCCCCAGGTTGGGACTAGCGATGGAGACCCAGTACTTC.

This clonotype was counted many times. The chain carries TRBV7-3 and TRBJ2-1; TRBD1 agrees at 9 bases. The length of the CDR3 is 16 residues. The V gene end was trimmed by 2 bases and the J gene end by 8 bases; junction bases not matched to a gene: 10. Germline loops: CDR1 SGHTA, CDR2 FQGTGA. CDR3 nucleotides: TGTGCCAGCAGCTTAGCTGCCGGGACAGGGATTGATGAGCAGTTCTTC. It yields the protein CASSLAAGTGIDEQFF.